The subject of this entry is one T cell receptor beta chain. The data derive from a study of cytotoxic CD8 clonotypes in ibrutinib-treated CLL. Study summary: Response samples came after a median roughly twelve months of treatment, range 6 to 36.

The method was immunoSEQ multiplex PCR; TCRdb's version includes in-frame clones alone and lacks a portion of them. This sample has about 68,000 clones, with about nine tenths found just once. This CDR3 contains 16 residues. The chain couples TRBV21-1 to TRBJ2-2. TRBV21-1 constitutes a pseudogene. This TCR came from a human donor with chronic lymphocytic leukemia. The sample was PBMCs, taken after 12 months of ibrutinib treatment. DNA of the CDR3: TGTGCCAGCAGCAAAGTCGCAGGGCGGGACACCGGGGAGCTGTTTTTT. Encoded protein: CASSKVAGRDTGELFF.